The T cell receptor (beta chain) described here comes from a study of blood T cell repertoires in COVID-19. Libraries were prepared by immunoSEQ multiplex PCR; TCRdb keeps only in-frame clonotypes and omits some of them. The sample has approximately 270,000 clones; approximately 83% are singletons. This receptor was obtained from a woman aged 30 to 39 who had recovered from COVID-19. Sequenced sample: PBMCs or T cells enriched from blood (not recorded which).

CDR3 region: CASSSGQGNEKLFF. CDR3 sequence (DNA): TGTGCCAGCAGCTCTGGACAGGGGAATGAAAAACTGTTTTTT. The gene calls are TRBV5-4 and TRBJ1-4; 9 bases are a match to TRBD1. The ends lost 3 bases at V and 5 bases at J; junction bases unmatched: 2. The germline CDR1 and CDR2 sequences are SGHNT and YYREEE (reference sequence). This CDR3 has 14 amino acids. Looking up the rest from reference TRBV5-4 and TRBJ1-4 gives the full variable domain: ETGVTQSPTHLIKTRGQQVTLRCSSQSGHNTVSWYQQALGQGPQFIFQYYREEENGRGNFPPRFSGLQFPNYSSELNVNALELDDSALYLCASSSGQGNEKLFFGSGTQLSVL.